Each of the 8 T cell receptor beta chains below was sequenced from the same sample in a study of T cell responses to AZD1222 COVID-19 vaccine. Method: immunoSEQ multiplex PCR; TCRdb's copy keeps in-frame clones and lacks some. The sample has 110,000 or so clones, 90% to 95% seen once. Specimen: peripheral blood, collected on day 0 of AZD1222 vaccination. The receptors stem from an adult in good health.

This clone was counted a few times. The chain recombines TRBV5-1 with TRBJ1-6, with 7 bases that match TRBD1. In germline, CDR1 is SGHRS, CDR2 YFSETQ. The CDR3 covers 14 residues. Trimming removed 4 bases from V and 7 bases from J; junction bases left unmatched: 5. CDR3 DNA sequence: TGCGCCAGCAGCCAAGGGACAGTAAATTCACCCCTCCACTTT. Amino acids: CASSQGTVNSPLHF.

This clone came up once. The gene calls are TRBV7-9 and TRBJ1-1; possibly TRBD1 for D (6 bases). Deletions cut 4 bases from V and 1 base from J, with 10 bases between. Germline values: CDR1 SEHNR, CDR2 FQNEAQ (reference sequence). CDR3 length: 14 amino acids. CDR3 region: CASSYLDRNTEAFF. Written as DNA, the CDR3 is TGTGCCAGCAGCTACTTGGACAGGAACACTGAAGCTTTCTTT.

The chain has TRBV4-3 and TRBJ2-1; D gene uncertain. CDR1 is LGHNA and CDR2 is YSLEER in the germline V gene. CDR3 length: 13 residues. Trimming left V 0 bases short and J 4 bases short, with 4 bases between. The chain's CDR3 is CASSQDSYNEQFF. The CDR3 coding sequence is TGCGCCAGCAGCCAAGACAGTTACAATGAGCAGTTCTTC.

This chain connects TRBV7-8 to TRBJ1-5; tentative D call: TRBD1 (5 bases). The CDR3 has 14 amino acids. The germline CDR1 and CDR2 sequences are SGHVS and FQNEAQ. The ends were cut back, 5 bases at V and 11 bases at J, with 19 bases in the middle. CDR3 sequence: CASSVSEGPEAQHF. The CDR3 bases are TGTGCCAGCAGCGTTAGCGAGGGGCCCGAGGCCCAGCATTTT.

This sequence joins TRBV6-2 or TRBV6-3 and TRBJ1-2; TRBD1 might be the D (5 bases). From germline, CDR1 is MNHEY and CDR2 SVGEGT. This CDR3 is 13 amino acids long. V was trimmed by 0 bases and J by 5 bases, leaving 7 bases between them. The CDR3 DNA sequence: TGTGCCAGCAGTTACTCGGGGGGGTATGGCTACACCTTC. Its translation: CASSYSGGYGYTF.

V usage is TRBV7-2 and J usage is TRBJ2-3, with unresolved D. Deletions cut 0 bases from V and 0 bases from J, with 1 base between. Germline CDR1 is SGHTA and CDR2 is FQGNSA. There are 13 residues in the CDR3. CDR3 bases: TGTGCCAGCAGCTTAGCTAGCACAGATACGCAGTATTTT. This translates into CASSLASTDTQYF.

DNA of the CDR3: TGTGCCAGCAGTCCCAGGGGGGATCGCGCTCAGCCCCAGCATTTT. This sequence encodes CASSPRGDRAQPQHF. V gene TRBV28 combines with J gene TRBJ1-5, with 7 nucleotides matching TRBD1. Germline assignment: CDR1 MDHEN and CDR2 SYDVKM. V lost 5 bases to trimming and J lost 6 bases; unmatched junction nucleotides: 10. The CDR3 totals 15 residues.

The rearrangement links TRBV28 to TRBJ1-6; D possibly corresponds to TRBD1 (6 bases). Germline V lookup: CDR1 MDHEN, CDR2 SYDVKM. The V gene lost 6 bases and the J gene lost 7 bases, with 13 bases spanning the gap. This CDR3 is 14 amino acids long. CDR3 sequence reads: CASRIRQENSPLHF. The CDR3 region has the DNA TGTGCCAGCAGGATAAGACAGGAAAATTCACCCCTCCACTTT.